This TCR beta chain was documented in a study of response to subunit inactivated influenza vaccine. TCRdb called the RT-PCR reads again in MiXCR, with one record for every CDR3 protein. The sample contains a few hundred thousand distinct CDR3 sequences, 11% to 15% of which appear only once. CDR3 length: 17 amino acids. Trimming cost V 2 bases and J 6 bases; bases outside gene matches: 8. CDR1 is LGHDT, CDR2 YNNKEL, per germline (reference sequence). The material sequenced was PBMCs from blood, taken about 13 days after vaccination. The clonotype comes from a man in his fifties who received an inactivated influenza vaccine. V and J are TRBV3-1 and TRBJ2-1; 12 bases line up with TRBD2. In DNA, the CDR3 is TGTGCCAGCAGCCAATGGACTAGCGGGATTACCGCCAATGAGCAGTTCTTC. It is translated as CASSQWTSGITANEQFF.